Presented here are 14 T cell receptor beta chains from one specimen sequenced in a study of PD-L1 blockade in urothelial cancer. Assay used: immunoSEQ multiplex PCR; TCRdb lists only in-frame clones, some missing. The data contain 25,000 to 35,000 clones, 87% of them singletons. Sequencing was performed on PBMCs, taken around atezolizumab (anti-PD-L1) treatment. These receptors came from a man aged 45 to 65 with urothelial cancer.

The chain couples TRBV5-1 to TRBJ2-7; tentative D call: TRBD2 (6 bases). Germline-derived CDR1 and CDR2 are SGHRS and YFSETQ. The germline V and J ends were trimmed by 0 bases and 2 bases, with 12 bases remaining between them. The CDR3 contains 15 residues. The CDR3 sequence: CASSLGGLTPYEQYF. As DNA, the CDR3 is TGCGCCAGCAGCTTGGGGGGACTGACTCCCTACGAGCAGTACTTC. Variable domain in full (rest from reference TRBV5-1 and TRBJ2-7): KAGVTQTPRYLIKTRGQQVTLSCSPISGHRSVSWYQQTPGQGLQFLFEYFSETQRNKGNFPGRFSGRQFSNSRSEMNVSTLELGDSALYLCASSLGGLTPYEQYFGPGTRLTVT.

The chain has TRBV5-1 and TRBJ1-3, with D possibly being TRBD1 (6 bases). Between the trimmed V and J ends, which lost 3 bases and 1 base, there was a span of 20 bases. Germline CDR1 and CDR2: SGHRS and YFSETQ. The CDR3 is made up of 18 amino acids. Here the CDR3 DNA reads TGCGCCAGCAGCTCCCAACCCCAGGGGATGGGGTCTGGAAACACCATATATTTT. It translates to CASSSQPQGMGSGNTIYF.

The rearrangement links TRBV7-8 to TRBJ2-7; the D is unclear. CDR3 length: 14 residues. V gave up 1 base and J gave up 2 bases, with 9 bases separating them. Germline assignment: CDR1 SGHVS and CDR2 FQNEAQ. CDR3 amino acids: CASSLEQRTYEQYF. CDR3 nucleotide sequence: TGTGCCAGCAGCTTAGAACAGAGAACCTACGAGCAGTACTTC.

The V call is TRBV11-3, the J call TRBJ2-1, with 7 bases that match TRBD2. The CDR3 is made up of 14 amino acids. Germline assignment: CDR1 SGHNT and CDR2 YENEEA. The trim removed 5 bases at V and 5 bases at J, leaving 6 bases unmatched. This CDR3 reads CASSHGGRDNEQFF. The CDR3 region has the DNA TGTGCCAGCAGCCACGGGGGGAGGGACAATGAGCAGTTCTTC.

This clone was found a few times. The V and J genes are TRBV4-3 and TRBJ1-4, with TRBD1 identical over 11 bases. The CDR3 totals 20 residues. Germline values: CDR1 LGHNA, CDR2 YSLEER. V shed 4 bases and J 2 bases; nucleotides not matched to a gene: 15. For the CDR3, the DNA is TGCGCCAGCAGCCGGGCTGGACAGGGGGCGCAAAGTATTACTAATGAAAAACTGTTTTTT. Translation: CASSRAGQGAQSITNEKLFF.

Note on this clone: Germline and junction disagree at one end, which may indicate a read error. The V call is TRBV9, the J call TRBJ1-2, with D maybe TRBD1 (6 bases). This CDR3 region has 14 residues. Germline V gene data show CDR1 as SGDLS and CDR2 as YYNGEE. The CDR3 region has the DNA TGTGCCAACAGCAGAGGGACAACGAACTATGGCTACACCTTC. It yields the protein CANSRGTTNYGYTF.

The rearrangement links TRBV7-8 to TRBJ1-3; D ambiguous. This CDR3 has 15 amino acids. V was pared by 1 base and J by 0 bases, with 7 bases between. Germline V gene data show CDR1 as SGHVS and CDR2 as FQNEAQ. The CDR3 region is CASSLDGSSGNTIYF. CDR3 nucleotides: TGTGCCAGCAGCTTAGATGGGAGCTCTGGAAACACCATATATTTT.

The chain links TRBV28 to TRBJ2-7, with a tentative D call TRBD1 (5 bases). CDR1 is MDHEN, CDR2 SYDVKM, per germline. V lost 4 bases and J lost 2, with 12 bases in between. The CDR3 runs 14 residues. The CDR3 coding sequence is TGTGCCAGCAGTTCAGGGCAGATTACCTACGAGCAGTACTTC. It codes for CASSSGQITYEQYF.

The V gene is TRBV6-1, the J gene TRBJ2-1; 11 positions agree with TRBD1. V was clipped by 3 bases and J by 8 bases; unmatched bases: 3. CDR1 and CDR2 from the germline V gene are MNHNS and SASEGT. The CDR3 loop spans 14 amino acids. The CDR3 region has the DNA TGTGCCAGCAGTGAGGGACAGGGGGGGCATGAGCAGTTCTTC. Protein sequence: CASSEGQGGHEQFF.

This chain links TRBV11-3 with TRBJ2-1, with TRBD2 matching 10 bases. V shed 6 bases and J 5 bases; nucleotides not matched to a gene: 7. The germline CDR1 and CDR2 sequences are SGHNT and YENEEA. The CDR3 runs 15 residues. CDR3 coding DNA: TGTGCCAGCAGTCAGAGCGGGAGGGCCGACAATGAGCAGTTCTTC. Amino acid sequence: CASSQSGRADNEQFF.

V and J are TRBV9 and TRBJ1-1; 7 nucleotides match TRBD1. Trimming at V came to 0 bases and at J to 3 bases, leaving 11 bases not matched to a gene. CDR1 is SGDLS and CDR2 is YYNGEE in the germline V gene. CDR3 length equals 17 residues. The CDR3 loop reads CASSVVGRGAADTEAFF. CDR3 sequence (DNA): TGTGCCAGCAGCGTAGTTGGCAGGGGGGCTGCGGACACTGAAGCTTTCTTT.

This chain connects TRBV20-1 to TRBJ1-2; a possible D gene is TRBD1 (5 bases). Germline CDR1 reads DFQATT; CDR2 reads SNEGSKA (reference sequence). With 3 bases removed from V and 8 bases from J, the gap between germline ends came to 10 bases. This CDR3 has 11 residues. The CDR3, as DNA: TGCAGTGCTAGCACAGGTGGCGGCTACACCTTC. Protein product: CSASTGGGYTF.

As DNA, the CDR3 is TGTGCCAGCAGTTCAGGGGGCGCGTTAAAGGTGGATACTGAAGCTTTCTTT. This codes for CASSSGGALKVDTEAFF. The chain has TRBV28 and TRBJ1-1, with TRBD1 matching over 8 bases. This CDR3 spans 17 amino acids. The junction had 15 bases not matched to a gene; V was cut back by 4 bases and J by 5 bases. From germline, CDR1 is MDHEN and CDR2 SYDVKM.

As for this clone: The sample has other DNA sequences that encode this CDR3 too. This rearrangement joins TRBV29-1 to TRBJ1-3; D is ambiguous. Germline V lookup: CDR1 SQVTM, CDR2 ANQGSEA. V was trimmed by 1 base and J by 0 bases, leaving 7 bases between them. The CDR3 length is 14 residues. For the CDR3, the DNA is TGCAGCGTTGAAGTCGCCGGCTCTGGAAACACCATATATTTT. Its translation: CSVEVAGSGNTIYF.